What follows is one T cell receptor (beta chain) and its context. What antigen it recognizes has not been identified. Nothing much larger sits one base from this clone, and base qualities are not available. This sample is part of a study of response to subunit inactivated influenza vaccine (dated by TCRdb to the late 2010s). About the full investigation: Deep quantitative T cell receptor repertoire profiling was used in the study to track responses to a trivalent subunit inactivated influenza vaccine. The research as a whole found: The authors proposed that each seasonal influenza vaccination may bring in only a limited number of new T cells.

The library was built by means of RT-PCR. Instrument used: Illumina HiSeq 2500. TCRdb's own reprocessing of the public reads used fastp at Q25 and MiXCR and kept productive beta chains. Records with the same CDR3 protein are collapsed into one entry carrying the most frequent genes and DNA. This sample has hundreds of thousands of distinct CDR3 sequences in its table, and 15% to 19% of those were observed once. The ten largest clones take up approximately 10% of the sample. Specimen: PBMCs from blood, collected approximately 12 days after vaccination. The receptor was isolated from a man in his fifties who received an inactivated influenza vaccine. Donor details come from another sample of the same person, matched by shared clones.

The nucleotide sequence reads TGCGCCAGCAGCCTCCCGGGACAGCCGAACACTGAAGCTTTCTTT. Its translation reads: CASSLPGQPNTEAFF. The receptor chain draws on TRBV5-1 and TRBJ1-1; the junction holds 7 bases that match TRBD1. CDR1 and CDR2 (SGHRS, YFSETQ) derive from the germline V gene. V and J are trimmed by 4 bases and 1 base, and the gene matches miss 7 bases of the junction. The CDR3 runs 15 residues from the cysteine to the phenylalanine. The sequence is cut down to CDR3 DNA, 45 bases in frame from base 1. The reference TRBV5-1 and TRBJ1-1 proteins fill in what lies around the CDR3, so the full variable domain reads KAGVTQTPRYLIKTRGQQVTLSCSPISGHRSVSWYQQTPGQGLQFLFEYFSETQRNKGNFPGRFSGRQFSNSRSEMNVSTLELGDSALYLCASSLPGQPNTEAFFGQGTRLTVV.